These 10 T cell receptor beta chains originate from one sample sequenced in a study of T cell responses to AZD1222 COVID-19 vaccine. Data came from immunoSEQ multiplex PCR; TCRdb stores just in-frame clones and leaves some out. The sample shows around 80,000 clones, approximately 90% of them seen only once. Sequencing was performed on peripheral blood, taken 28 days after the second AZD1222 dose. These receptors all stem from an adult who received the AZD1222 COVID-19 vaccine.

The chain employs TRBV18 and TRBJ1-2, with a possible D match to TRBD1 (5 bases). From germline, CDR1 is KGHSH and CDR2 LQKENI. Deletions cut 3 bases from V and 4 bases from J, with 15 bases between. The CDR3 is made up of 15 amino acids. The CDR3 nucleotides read TGTGCCAGCTCACCTGACTCAGGGCCTAGCTATGGCTACACCTTC. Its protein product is CASSPDSGPSYGYTF.

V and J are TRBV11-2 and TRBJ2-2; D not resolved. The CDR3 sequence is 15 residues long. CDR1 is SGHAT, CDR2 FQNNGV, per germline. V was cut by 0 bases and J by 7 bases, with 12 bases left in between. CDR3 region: CASSLDLMAYGELFF. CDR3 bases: TGTGCCAGCAGCTTAGATCTAATGGCTTACGGGGAGCTGTTTTTT.

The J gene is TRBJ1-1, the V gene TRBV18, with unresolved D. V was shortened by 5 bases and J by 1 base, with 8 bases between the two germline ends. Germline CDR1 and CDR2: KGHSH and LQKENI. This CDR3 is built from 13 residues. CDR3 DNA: TGTGCCAGCTCAGGAGAAGCGAACACTGAAGCTTTCTTT. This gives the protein CASSGEANTEAFF.

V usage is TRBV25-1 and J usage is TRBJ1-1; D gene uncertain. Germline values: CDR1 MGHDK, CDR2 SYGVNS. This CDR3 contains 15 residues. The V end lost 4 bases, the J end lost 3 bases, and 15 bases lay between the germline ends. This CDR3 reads CASSVSKLGHTEAFF. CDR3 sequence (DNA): TGTGCCAGCAGTGTATCGAAATTAGGGCACACTGAAGCTTTCTTT. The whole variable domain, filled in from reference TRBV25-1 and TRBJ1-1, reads EADIYQTPRYLVIGTGKKITLECSQTMGHDKMYWYQQDPGMELHLIHYSYGVNSTEKGDLSSESTVSRIRTEHFPLTLESARPSHTSQYLCASSVSKLGHTEAFFGQGTRLTVV.

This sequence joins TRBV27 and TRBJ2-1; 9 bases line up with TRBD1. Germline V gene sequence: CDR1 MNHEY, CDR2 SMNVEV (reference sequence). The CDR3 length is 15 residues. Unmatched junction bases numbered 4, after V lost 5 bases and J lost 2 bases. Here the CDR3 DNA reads TGTGCCAGCAGTCTAAGGACAGGGGCCTACAATGAGCAGTTCTTC. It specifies CASSLRTGAYNEQFF.

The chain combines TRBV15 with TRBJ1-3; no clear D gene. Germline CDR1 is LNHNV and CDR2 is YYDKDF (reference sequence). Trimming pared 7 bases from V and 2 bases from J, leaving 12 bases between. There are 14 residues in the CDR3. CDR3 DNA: TGTGCCACCAAGGACGGGCTACCTGGAAACACCATATATTTT. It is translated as CATKDGLPGNTIYF. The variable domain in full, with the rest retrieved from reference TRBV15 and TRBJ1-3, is DAMVIQNPRYQVTQFGKPVTLSCSQTLNHNVMYWYQQKSSQAPKLLFHYYDKDFNNEADTPDNFQSRRPNTSFCFLDIRSPGLGDTAMYLCATKDGLPGNTIYFGEGSWLTVV.

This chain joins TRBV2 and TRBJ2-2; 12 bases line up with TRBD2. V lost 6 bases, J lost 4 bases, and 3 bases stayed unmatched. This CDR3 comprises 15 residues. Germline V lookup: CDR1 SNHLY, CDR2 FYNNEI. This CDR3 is CASSRLAGVTGELFF. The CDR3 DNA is TGTGCCAGCAGCCGACTAGCGGGGGTCACCGGGGAGCTGTTTTTT.

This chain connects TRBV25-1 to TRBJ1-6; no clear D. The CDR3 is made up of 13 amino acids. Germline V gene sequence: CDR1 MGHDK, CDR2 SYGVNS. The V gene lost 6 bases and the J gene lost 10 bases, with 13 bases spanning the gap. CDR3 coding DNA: TGTGCCAGCAGGGCGGAAGGAGGATCACCCCTCCACTTT. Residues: CASRAEGGSPLHF.

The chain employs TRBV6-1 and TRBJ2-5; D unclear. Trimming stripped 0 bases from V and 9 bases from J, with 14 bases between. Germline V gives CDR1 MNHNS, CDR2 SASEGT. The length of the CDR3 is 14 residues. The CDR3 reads CASSEAWPVLAQYF. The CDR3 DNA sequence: TGTGCCAGCAGTGAAGCTTGGCCCGTTTTGGCCCAGTACTTC.

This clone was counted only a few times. This chain's CDR3 is CASSPKRGNTIYF. As DNA, the CDR3 is TGTGCCAGCAGCCCTAAGCGAGGAAACACCATATATTTT. V usage is TRBV7-9 and J usage is TRBJ1-3, with D unclear. This CDR3 contains 13 residues. Trimming took 5 bases from V and 4 from J, leaving 9 bases between them. Per the germline V gene, CDR1 is SEHNR and CDR2 is FQNEAQ (reference sequence).